These 21 T cell receptor beta chains were all obtained from the same sample, sequenced in a study of Ad26.COV2.S vaccination and SARS-CoV-2 variants. Treatment given: 19 received Ad26.COV2.S at low or high dose, single or two shots; a few received placebo; per-sample allocation not given. Sample collection was performed on day 63 after the first vaccine or placebo injection. Sequenced by immunoSEQ multiplex PCR; TCRdb stores in-frame clones only, minus some. Here the sample spans hundreds of thousands of clones, 85% to 90% being singletons. Sequencing was performed on peripheral blood, taken in a trial of Ad26.COV2.S vaccine versus placebo. The receptors were gathered from a person between 18 and 65 years old who received the Ad26.COV2.S COVID-19 vaccine or a placebo.

The chain combines TRBV9 with TRBJ2-1; 12 positions agree with TRBD2. V trimming: 0 bases; J trimming: 8 bases; junction bases outside the gene matches: 9. The CDR3 runs 17 residues. CDR1 and CDR2 from the germline V gene are SGDLS and YYNGEE. The CDR3 protein is CASSVALASGRGDEQFF. The DNA of the CDR3 is TGTGCCAGCAGCGTAGCTCTGGCTAGCGGGAGGGGGGATGAGCAGTTCTTC.

This chain links TRBV10-3 with TRBJ2-5; 8 bases fit TRBD2. This CDR3 contains 14 residues. The V gene end was trimmed by 9 bases and the J gene end by 5 bases; junction bases not matched to a gene: 11. The germline gives CDR1 ENHRY, CDR2 SYGVKD. The chain's CDR3 is CAIQRETALETQYF. CDR3 bases: TGTGCCATACAGCGGGAGACGGCGCTGGAGACCCAGTACTTC.

The V and J genes are TRBV30 and TRBJ2-1, with D unresolved. V was cut by 0 bases and J by 10 bases, with 13 bases left in between. This CDR3 contains 13 residues. The germline V gene has CDR1 GTSNPN and CDR2 SVGIG (reference sequence). CDR3 loop: CAWSVTPRREQFF. The CDR3 DNA is TGTGCCTGGAGTGTTACTCCTCGGCGGGAGCAGTTCTTC.

The CDR3: CASSLGPWYGYTF. In DNA form, the CDR3 reads TGTGCCAGCAGTTTGGGGCCGTGGTATGGCTACACCTTC. V usage is TRBV28 and J usage is TRBJ1-2; a possible D gene is TRBD1 (5 bases). The germline CDR1 and CDR2 sequences are MDHEN and SYDVKM. Deletions cut 3 bases from V and 5 bases from J, with 10 bases between. This CDR3 region has 13 residues.

Only a few counts were recorded for this clone. The chain uses TRBV7-9 and TRBJ2-1; unclear D gene. The CDR3 covers 15 residues. CDR1 and CDR2 (germline): SEHNR, FQNEAQ (reference sequence). V lost 5 bases to trimming and J lost 0 bases, with 11 bases between them. CDR3 nucleotides: TGTGCCAGCAGCAACCTAAGGGACTCCTACAATGAGCAGTTCTTC. As protein: CASSNLRDSYNEQFF.

The J gene is TRBJ2-7, the V gene TRBV6-6; 9 bases align to TRBD1. Germline lookup yields CDR1 MNHNY and CDR2 SVGAGI (reference sequence). V was pared by 6 bases and J by 3 bases, with 9 bases of the junction left unmatched. The CDR3 consists of 15 residues. The CDR3 loop reads CASSQPGQGFYEQYF. DNA for the CDR3: TGTGCCAGCAGCCAACCTGGACAGGGGTTCTACGAGCAGTACTTC.

The V gene is TRBV7-6, the J gene TRBJ1-5; tentative D call: TRBD1 (5 bases). CDR1 SGHVS and CDR2 FNYEAQ come from the germline V gene. Trimming removed 5 bases from V and 5 bases from J, with 10 bases in between. This CDR3 is built from 13 residues. CDR3 nucleotide sequence: TGTGCCAGCAGCCAGTCCAGGGATCAGCCCCAGCATTTT. Translating gives CASSQSRDQPQHF. The full variable domain, with the rest looked up from reference TRBV7-6 and TRBJ1-5, is GAGVSQSPRYKVTKRGQDVALRCDPISGHVSLYWYRQALGQGPEFLTYFNYEAQQDKSGLPNDRFSAERPEGSISTLTIQRTEQRDSAMYRCASSQSRDQPQHFGDGTRLSIL.

This chain joins TRBV10-3 and TRBJ2-1; D is perhaps TRBD2 (6 bases). Per germline, CDR1 ENHRY and CDR2 SYGVKD. The CDR3 covers 13 residues. V was pared by 4 bases and J by 3 bases, with 7 bases between. The CDR3 loop reads CAISVGSYNEQFF. CDR3 DNA sequence: TGTGCCATCAGTGTCGGGAGCTACAATGAGCAGTTCTTC.

The chain carries TRBV5-1 and TRBJ1-4; D gene uncertain. CDR3 length equals 14 residues. V was pared by 1 base and J by 8 bases, with 12 bases between. Germline CDR1 and CDR2: SGHRS and YFSETQ. In DNA form, the CDR3 reads TGCGCCAGCAGCTTGAGGTCCCCTGGGGAAAAACTGTTTTTT. Translated, it gives CASSLRSPGEKLFF.

The chain links TRBV5-1 to TRBJ2-1; the D gene is possibly TRBD2 (6 bases). The V gene lost 2 bases and the J gene lost 5 bases, with 11 bases spanning the gap. This CDR3 comprises 14 residues. Germline values: CDR1 SGHRS, CDR2 YFSETQ. DNA of the CDR3: TGCGCCAGCAGCTTCCGGGACTTCGACAATGAGCAGTTCTTC. Translating it yields CASSFRDFDNEQFF.

V and J are TRBV7-9 and TRBJ2-3; D is uncertain. The CDR3 loop spans 12 amino acids. Deletions cut 6 bases from V and 2 bases from J, with 6 bases between. Germline values: CDR1 SEHNR, CDR2 FQNEAQ (reference sequence). CDR3 bases: TGTGCCAGCAGGTCCACCACAGATACGCAGTATTTT. It codes for CASRSTTDTQYF. The whole variable domain, remainder taken from reference TRBV7-9 and TRBJ2-3, is DTGVSQNPRHKITKRGQNVTFRCDPISEHNRLYWYRQTLGQGPEFLTYFQNEAQLEKSRLLSDRFSAERPKGSFSTLEIQRTEQGDSAMYLCASRSTTDTQYFGPGTRLTVL.

The chain combines TRBV4-1 with TRBJ1-2, with D hard to call. Trimming pared 1 base from V and 4 bases from J, leaving 13 bases between. Germline V gene data show CDR1 as MGHRA and CDR2 as YSYEKL. The length of the CDR3 is 15 residues. This CDR3 reads CASSQGVLGSYGYTF. The CDR3 region has the DNA TGCGCCAGCAGCCAAGGGGTTCTGGGAAGCTATGGCTACACCTTC.

Notes on this clone: The sample holds other DNA sequences that translate to the same CDR3. The chain is built from TRBV6-5 and TRBJ1-6; D unresolved. V was cut by 5 bases and J by 0 bases, with 8 bases left in between. This CDR3 contains 15 residues. Germline CDR1 reads MNHEY; CDR2 reads SVGAGI. The CDR3 region has the DNA TGTGCCAGCAGTCCCCGTGGCTCCTATAATTCACCCCTCCACTTT. Translation: CASSPRGSYNSPLHF.

The rearrangement joins TRBV6-6 to TRBJ2-5; 10 positions match TRBD2. CDR3 length: 15 amino acids. Unmatched junction bases numbered 8, after V lost 5 bases and J lost 5 bases. Per the germline V gene, CDR1 is MNHNY and CDR2 is SVGAGI (reference sequence). CDR3 DNA: TGTGCCAGCAGTCCATCTGAGCGGGGGGGGGAGACCCAGTACTTC. Protein product: CASSPSERGGETQYF.

CDR3 in DNA: TGTGCCAGCAGCCCAATAGCGGGAACGTTGGATACGCAGTATTTT. Translated, it gives CASSPIAGTLDTQYF. V is TRBV7-3 and J is TRBJ2-3, with 8 bases fitting TRBD2. Germline CDR1 is SGHTA and CDR2 is FQGTGA. V dropped 5 bases and J dropped 6; count of bases not matched to a gene: 10. The CDR3 consists of 15 residues.

The CDR3 loop reads CASTPNRGTGANYGYTF. CDR3 coding DNA: TGTGCCAGCACTCCTAACAGGGGCACCGGAGCTAACTATGGCTACACCTTC. V usage is TRBV18 and J usage is TRBJ1-2, with 7 nucleotides matching TRBD1. The CDR3 runs 17 residues. V shed 8 bases, J shed 0 bases, and the junction held 15 bases outside the gene matches. Germline V gene lookup returns CDR1 KGHSH and CDR2 LQKENI.

The chain couples TRBV27 to TRBJ2-6; D ambiguous. This CDR3 comprises 15 residues. Trimming stripped 3 bases from V and 0 bases from J, with 6 bases between. CDR1 is MNHEY and CDR2 is SMNVEV in the germline V gene (reference sequence). Here the CDR3 reads CASSFRISGANVLTF. The DNA of the CDR3 is TGTGCCAGCAGTTTCCGGATCTCTGGGGCCAACGTCCTGACTTTC.

The V gene is TRBV3-1 (or the pseudogene TRBV3-2), the J gene TRBJ1-5, with 7 bases aligning to TRBD1. V lost 1 base, J lost 8 bases, and 5 bases stayed unmatched. Germline assignment: CDR1 LGHDT and CDR2 YNNKEL (reference sequence). The CDR3 consists of 14 residues. This chain's CDR3 is CASSQGQGSEPQHF. The CDR3, as DNA: TGTGCCAGCAGCCAAGGACAGGGATCGGAGCCCCAGCATTTT.

The chain joins TRBV6-1 to TRBJ2-2; 9 bases are a match to TRBD2. The junction had 10 bases not matched to a gene; V was cut back by 2 bases and J by 3 bases. The CDR3 spans 18 residues. Germline loops: CDR1 MNHNS, CDR2 SASEGT. CDR3 nucleotide sequence: TGTGCCAGCAGTGAACCCCACAAAGCGGGGGGCCACACCGGGGAGCTGTTTTTT. This encodes CASSEPHKAGGHTGELFF.

The rearrangement links TRBV4-1 to TRBJ2-1; the D is unclear. V gave up 1 base and J gave up 6 bases, with 7 bases separating them. Germline V gives CDR1 MGHRA, CDR2 YSYEKL. This CDR3 region has 13 residues. The CDR3 sequence: CASSQAGSNEQFF. DNA of the CDR3: TGCGCCAGCAGCCAAGCCGGCTCCAATGAGCAGTTCTTC.

The rearrangement links TRBV19 to TRBJ1-1, with D possibly being TRBD1 (6 bases). Germline V gene sequence: CDR1 LNHDA, CDR2 SQIVND (reference sequence). The CDR3 has 12 residues. V lost 5 bases to trimming and J lost 10 bases, with 14 bases between them. CDR3 bases: TGTGCCAGTAGTGGGACACCCTCACCAGCTTTCTTT. This translates into CASSGTPSPAFF.